This TCR beta chain derives from a study of cytomegalovirus exposure and HLA in healthy donors. Researchers ran the PCR with 60 Vbeta and 13 Jbeta primers. Sequencing used immunoSEQ multiplex PCR; TCRdb keeps in-frame clones, though not all of them. The table records 160,000 or so clones, 60% to 85% of them present only once. V shed 2 bases and J shed 2 bases, with 10 bases lying between them. Looked up from germline, CDR1 is SGHNT and CDR2 is YYREEE (reference sequence). This CDR3 comprises 15 residues. V and J are TRBV5-4 and TRBJ2-2; a weak D match, TRBD1 (5 bases). Sequences were obtained from PBMCs. This clonotype was sampled from a woman under 40 in good health and CMV-seronegative. The CDR3 reads CASSFRVGNTGELFF. The CDR3 DNA follows: TGTGCCAGCAGCTTCAGGGTAGGAAACACCGGGGAGCTGTTTTTT.